This TCR beta chain was recovered during a study of blood T cell repertoires in COVID-19. Study details: Acute-phase and convalescent COVID-19 samples originated in the United States, Italy and Spain. PBMCs, B-cell-depleted T cells, or T cells provided the cDNA or gDNA that made up the material.

As processed by the authors: Researchers report that nucleated cell counts were estimated from reference gene primer amplification. Clones were read by immunoSEQ multiplex PCR, and TCRdb kept only the in-frame ones, dropping some. V and J calls and clone size are those listed in that table; D and trimming were worked out from the DNA. The table has 210,000 or so clones, approximately 84% seen once; the top ten hold 3.5% to 4.5%. The CDR3 is 13 amino acids. Germline V gene data show CDR1 as MGHRA and CDR2 as YSYEKL. V lost 4 bases and J lost 7; bases outside the gene matches: 5. Sample: peripheral blood. The V call is TRBV4-1, the J call TRBJ1-2; TRBD1 agrees at 8 bases. The sequence was collected from a man aged 50 to 60 with acute or convalescent COVID-19. The CDR3 region is CASSRTGIGGYTF. The CDR3 nucleotides read TGCGCCAGCAGCCGGACAGGGATCGGTGGCTACACCTTC.